This paragraph reports one T cell receptor beta chain. Its antigen remains unknown. CDR3 length: 15 amino acids. V lost 3 bases to trimming and J lost 6 bases, with 16 bases between them. Germline CDR1 reads SGDLS; CDR2 reads YYNGEE. The study ran its PCR with 60 Vbeta and 13 Jbeta primers. Method: immunoSEQ multiplex PCR; TCRdb's copy keeps in-frame clones and lacks some. The profile shows roughly 190,000 clones, about four fifths of them singletons. This sample was included in a study of cytomegalovirus exposure and HLA in healthy donors. General observations from the study: The dataset shows that most TCR sequences were rare, while some public TCRs occurred in many donors. TCR beta sequences reportedly predicted most subjects' HLA-A and HLA-B alleles accurately.

At collection, donors were nominally healthy, but unrecorded immune exposures were probable. The TCR originated in a man aged 30 to 45 in good health and CMV-seropositive. The sample taken for sequencing was PBMCs. The chain couples TRBV9 to TRBJ1-5; possible D gene TRBD1, 6 bases. CDR3 DNA sequence: TGTGCCAGCAGCGCTACAGGGTTTTGGGGTCAGCCCCAGCATTTT. As protein: CASSATGFWGQPQHF.